These 2 T cell receptor beta chains share one sample of origin, sequenced in a study of Ad26.COV2.S vaccination and SARS-CoV-2 variants. Noted treatment: around 19 received Ad26.COV2.S at low or high dose, single or two shots; 5 received placebo; per-sample allocation not given. At day 63 after the first vaccine or placebo injection, samples were drawn. Only in-frame clones appear in the TCRdb table, and some are missing; sequencing was by immunoSEQ multiplex PCR. In the table there are about 410,000 clones, approximately 90% of which are singletons. Sample: peripheral blood, taken in a trial of Ad26.COV2.S vaccine versus placebo. The receptors stem from a person aged 18 to 59 who received the Ad26.COV2.S COVID-19 vaccine or a placebo.

This chain connects TRBV28 to TRBJ2-7; D remains unclear. Germline CDR1 is MDHEN and CDR2 is SYDVKM. This CDR3 is 14 amino acids long. V was pared by 4 bases and J by 1 base, with 11 bases between. Here the CDR3 reads CASSSPAQSYEQYF. The CDR3 region has the DNA TGTGCCAGCAGTTCACCTGCCCAGTCCTACGAGCAGTACTTC.

This rearrangement joins TRBV6-5 to TRBJ2-2; D ambiguous. The V gene's germline CDR1 is MNHEY and CDR2 SVGAGI. The V end lost 2 bases, the J end lost 0 bases, and 4 bases lay between the germline ends. The CDR3 is 14 amino acids. In DNA form, the CDR3 reads TGTGCCAGCAGTTACAGCTCGAACACCGGGGAGCTGTTTTTT. Translated: CASSYSSNTGELFF.